The 3 T cell receptor beta chains below all came from one sample that was sequenced in a study of T-cell memory formation after mild COVID-19. TCRdb ran MiXCR on the 5' RACE reads and lists one entry per CDR3 protein. The table lists more than 250,000 distinct CDR3 sequences, under 20% of them singletons. Material for sequencing was PBMCs or a T cell subset sorted from them (not recorded which). Receptor source: a man younger than 35 who had mild COVID-19 (a few samples of this study predate the infection). Cell type and time point are not known.

This clonotype was picked up a small number of times. The gene calls are TRBV29-1 and TRBJ2-7; D unclear. V lost 4 bases to trimming and J lost 0 bases, with 13 bases between them. Germline CDR1 and CDR2: SQVTM and ANQGSEA. The CDR3 covers 14 residues. The CDR3 nucleotides read TGCAGCGTTGTAAGTCGTGGGTTCTCCTACGAGCAGTACTTC. Encoded protein: CSVVSRGFSYEQYF.

This clonotype was observed a few times. The chain has TRBV10-3 and TRBJ2-5; 7 nucleotides match TRBD1. CDR1 is ENHRY and CDR2 is SYGVKD in the germline V gene. The CDR3 is 15 residues long. The trim removed 2 bases at V and 5 bases at J, leaving 8 bases unmatched. CDR3 protein: CAISEDRVGTETQYF. The CDR3 DNA sequence: TGTGCCATCAGTGAGGACAGGGTCGGGACGGAGACCCAGTACTTC.

This clonotype was picked up many times. The rearrangement joins TRBV5-1 to TRBJ2-5; 7 nucleotides agree with TRBD1. Germline V CDR1 and CDR2: SGHRS, YFSETQ. The CDR3 has 15 amino acids. V lost 0 bases to trimming and J lost 3 bases; unmatched junction nucleotides: 5. CDR3 DNA: TGCGCCAGCAGCTTGGCCGGGACAGCTGAAGAGACCCAGTACTTC. This translates into CASSLAGTAEETQYF.